This T cell receptor (beta chain) stems from a study of T cells in Graves' hyperthyroidism and ophthalmopathy. This CDR3 has 17 residues. Germline CDR1 reads MNHNY; CDR2 reads SVGAGI (reference sequence). The ends were cut back, 5 bases at V and 4 bases at J, with 23 bases in the middle. Hyperthyroidism of Graves' type that showed no ophthalmopathy progression within 18 months was stable. Thyroid ultrasound and orbital computed tomography, with clinical symptoms and serum thyroxine and TRAb, informed diagnoses. This clonotype was counted at least ten times. It was RNA transcripts that yielded the amplified TCR beta CDR3 regions. Researchers ran a first-round RT-PCR on the TCR CDR3 using the HTBI primer set. TCRdb re-called the multiplex PCR reads with MiXCR, one entry per CDR3 protein. Among 600,000 to 800,000 distinct CDR3 sequences listed, around 40% were seen once.

This TCR came from a woman aged 40 to 55 with Graves' hyperthyroidism. The rearrangement links TRBV6-6 to TRBJ1-1, with unresolved D. The sample comprised blood. The CDR3 reads CASSDPNAGVRSTEAFF. The CDR3 DNA sequence: TGTGCCAGCAGTGACCCGAACGCAGGCGTACGATCCACTGAAGCTTTCTTT.